This T cell receptor beta chain was identified in a study of response to subunit inactivated influenza vaccine. This clonotype was counted a few times. TCRdb recomputed calls from the RT-PCR reads with MiXCR, one row per CDR3 protein. The table records just under 550,000 distinct CDR3 sequences, roughly 25% of them present only once. The germline CDR1 and CDR2 sequences are MNHEY and SMNVEV (reference sequence). Trimming cost V 6 bases and J 8 bases, with 16 bases left between them. CDR3 size: 13 residues. These same data were also listed under a study on T cells expressing NK-cell markers. That work contributes: TCR beta cDNA was made by 5'RACE template switching with UMIs.

The source is a man in his forties or fifties who received an inactivated influenza vaccine. The V gene is TRBV27, the J gene TRBJ1-2; a weak D match, TRBD1 (6 bases). Sequencing used CD4+ T cells sorted from PBMCs, obtained approximately 13 days after vaccination. The CDR3 DNA follows: TGTGCCAGCAGGCACCCTGAGGGGGTCGGCTACACCTTC. Translating gives CASRHPEGVGYTF.